The present T cell receptor (beta chain) was sequenced within a study of T cells after yellow fever vaccination. About the research overall: Where fractions had low cell numbers, libraries were prepared from them with the SMART-Seq v4 Ultra Low Input RNA kit.

Study-wide findings and caveats: The CD4 compartment and the CD8 compartment contained a small share of clonotypes in common. Any FACS-sorted repertoire could hold abundant clonotypes that contaminate it from the bulk population.

This clonotype was counted between two and nine times. Its antigen is unidentified. Conversion of TCR transcripts into cDNA relied on 5'RACE template switching, which added a universal primer site and UMIs. Using its own MiXCR run on the 5' RACE reads, TCRdb lists one record per CDR3 protein. The sample holds about 150,000 distinct CDR3 sequences; roughly 6.4% are singletons and the top ten take about 2.8%. V gave up 2 bases and J gave up 6 bases, with 10 bases separating them. The CDR3 is 14 amino acids. The chain joins TRBV12-3 or TRBV12-4 to TRBJ2-2; tentative D call: TRBD1 (6 bases). The clonotype originates from a man between 18 and 29 years old who received the YFV17D yellow fever vaccine. The sample was CD4+ T cells sorted from PBMCs, taken on the day of the first yellow fever vaccination. CDR3 sequence reads: CASSLIRGPGELFF. Written as DNA, the CDR3 is TGTGCCAGCAGTTTAATCAGGGGACCCGGGGAGCTGTTTTTT.